This T cell receptor beta chain was sequenced in a study of siplizumab effects on memory and regulatory T cells. General study findings and limits: Siplizumab gave mappable alloreactive CD4+ clones an average Treg-derived fraction of roughly 72%, against around 30% in controls. There appeared to be greater diversity in naive T cells than in memory cells, and naive T cells seemed major contributors to the alloresponse.

TCR templates, about 10^5 per sample, were assayed. Sequencing was performed with immunoSEQ multiplex PCR; in TCRdb, only in-frame clones are kept and a portion is missing. This sample has tens of thousands of clones, with roughly 93% found just once. Trimming took off 0 bases at V and 0 bases at J, with 7 bases between the two ends. This CDR3 is 14 amino acids long. Germline assignment: CDR1 SGDLS and CDR2 YYNGEE. With respect to this clone: Its specificity is unknown.

Source material: CD8+ T cells sorted from blood. The receptor comes from a human donor in good health. The chain couples TRBV9 to TRBJ2-7; no definite D call. Here the CDR3 DNA reads TGTGCCAGCAGCGTAGGCTTTAACTCCTACGAGCAGTACTTC. It codes for CASSVGFNSYEQYF.